This is a list of T cell receptor beta chains from one sample in a study of OX40 agonist ivuxolimab in advanced cancers. Clones were read by immunoSEQ multiplex PCR, and TCRdb kept only the in-frame ones, dropping some. The sample carries about 40,000 clones, approximately 90% recorded once. The source was CD4+ or CD8+ T cells sorted from blood, collected in a trial of the OX40 agonist ivuxolimab. The source is an adult with an advanced solid tumor such as melanoma, head and neck, liver or kidney cancer. Both conserved end residues are part of each CDR3. Fields, in order: V gene, CDR3 length, D gene, J gene, clone size, CDR3 DNA, CDR3 protein. D genes are given only for firm matches. Clone size appears in some rows only: once, few, many, or a class for an expanded clone.

V gene: TRBV11-1
CDR3 length: 14
D gene: -
J gene: TRBJ2-5
clone size: -
CDR3 DNA: TGTGCCAGCAGCTCGGGGGTGGGAGAAGAGACCCAGTACTTC
CDR3 protein: CASSSGVGEETQYF

V gene: TRBV5-1
CDR3 length: 14
D gene: -
J gene: TRBJ1-2
clone size: -
CDR3 DNA: TGCGCCAGCAGCCCGCAAGGACTTGGCTATGGCTACACCTTC
CDR3 protein: CASSPQGLGYGYTF

V gene: TRBV5-1
CDR3 length: 11
D gene: -
J gene: TRBJ2-1
clone size: -
CDR3 DNA: TGCGCCAGCAGCTTCACTGGTGAGCAGTTCTTC
CDR3 protein: CASSFTGEQFF

V gene: TRBV27
CDR3 length: 13
D gene: -
J gene: TRBJ2-7
clone size: -
CDR3 DNA: TGTGCCAGCAGTTACGGGACTTACTACGAGCAGTACTTC
CDR3 protein: CASSYGTYYEQYF

V gene: TRBV5-6
CDR3 length: 16
D gene: TRBD2
J gene: TRBJ2-7
clone size: -
CDR3 DNA: TGTGCCAGCAGCGCGGGACTAGCGGGGGCCTCCTACGAGCAGTACTTC
CDR3 protein: CASSAGLAGASYEQYF

V gene: TRBV4-1
CDR3 length: 15
D gene: TRBD1
J gene: TRBJ1-5
clone size: once
CDR3 DNA: TGCGCCAGCAGTTTTGGGACAGGGGCCAATCAGCCCCAGCATTTT
CDR3 protein: CASSFGTGANQPQHF

V gene: TRBV29-1
CDR3 length: 11
D gene: -
J gene: TRBJ1-2
clone size: -
CDR3 DNA: TGCAGCGTTGACCCCCTGGGAGGCTACACCTTC
CDR3 protein: CSVDPLGGYTF

V gene: TRBV5-3
CDR3 length: 16
D gene: TRBD1
J gene: TRBJ1-5
clone size: -
CDR3 DNA: TGTGCCAGAAGCTGTAGACCGACAGGGGGAAATCAGCCCCAGCATTTT
CDR3 protein: CARSCRPTGGNQPQHF

V gene: TRBV27
CDR3 length: 12
D gene: TRBD1
J gene: TRBJ1-1
clone size: -
CDR3 DNA: TGTGCCAGTACAGGGGGCAACACTGAAGCTTTCTTT
CDR3 protein: CASTGGNTEAFF

V gene: TRBV4-2
CDR3 length: 15
D gene: TRBD2
J gene: TRBJ2-7
clone size: -
CDR3 DNA: TGTGCCAGCAGCCCGGGGACTAGCGGGACCTACGAGCAGTACTTC
CDR3 protein: CASSPGTSGTYEQYF

V gene: TRBV29-1
CDR3 length: 17
D gene: -
J gene: TRBJ2-1
clone size: -
CDR3 DNA: TGCAGCGTTGAAGATCCGCAGGCTTCGCGGTCCTACAATGAGCAGTTCTTC
CDR3 protein: CSVEDPQASRSYNEQFF

V gene: TRBV6-6
CDR3 length: 12
D gene: TRBD1
J gene: TRBJ1-1
clone size: -
CDR3 DNA: TGTGCCAGCCAAGGGGGCGAAGCTGAAGCTTTCTTT
CDR3 protein: CASQGGEAEAFF

V gene: TRBV7-9
CDR3 length: 16
D gene: TRBD1
J gene: TRBJ1-2
clone size: -
CDR3 DNA: TGTGCCAGCAGCTCAACCACAGGGGGCTCGGACTATGGCTACACCTTC
CDR3 protein: CASSSTTGGSDYGYTF

V gene: TRBV30
CDR3 length: 14
D gene: -
J gene: TRBJ1-1
clone size: few
CDR3 DNA: TGTGCCTGGAGTGGCCGGACAGAGAACACTGAAGCTTTCTTT
CDR3 protein: CAWSGRTENTEAFF

V gene: TRBV19
CDR3 length: 16
D gene: TRBD1
J gene: TRBJ1-5
clone size: -
CDR3 DNA: TGTGCCAGTAGTACCACAGGGGGCACCCGGTTTCAGCCCCAGCATTTT
CDR3 protein: CASSTTGGTRFQPQHF

V gene: TRBV27
CDR3 length: 16
D gene: -
J gene: TRBJ2-1
clone size: -
CDR3 DNA: TGTGCCAGCAGTTTAGGGTCTAGCCGGGCTTACAATGAGCAGTTCTTC
CDR3 protein: CASSLGSSRAYNEQFF

V gene: TRBV6-5
CDR3 length: 14
D gene: TRBD2
J gene: TRBJ2-1
clone size: medium-sized
CDR3 DNA: TGTGCCAGCACCCCCGGGGGGGAGAGCAATGAGCAGTTCTTC
CDR3 protein: CASTPGGESNEQFF

V gene: TRBV13
CDR3 length: 15
D gene: TRBD1
J gene: TRBJ2-7
clone size: -
CDR3 DNA: TGTGCCAGCAGCTCCCACGGGACAGGGCTCTACGAGCAGTACTTC
CDR3 protein: CASSSHGTGLYEQYF

V gene: TRBV30
CDR3 length: 11
D gene: -
J gene: TRBJ1-1
clone size: -
CDR3 DNA: TGTGCCTGGAGTCCAGGGAGTGAAGCTTTCTTT
CDR3 protein: CAWSPGSEAFF

V gene: TRBV6-6
CDR3 length: 15
D gene: -
J gene: TRBJ1-1
clone size: once
CDR3 DNA: TGTGCCAGCAGTTACGGACCGGGACCCAAAACTGAAGCTTTCTTT
CDR3 protein: CASSYGPGPKTEAFF

V gene: TRBV27
CDR3 length: 12
D gene: -
J gene: TRBJ2-7
clone size: few
CDR3 DNA: TGTGCCAGCAGTTTGTTGGGCGAGGAGCAGTACTTC
CDR3 protein: CASSLLGEEQYF

V gene: TRBV5-5
CDR3 length: 14
D gene: -
J gene: TRBJ2-7
clone size: -
CDR3 DNA: TGTGCCAGCAGCGCCGGACGGGCAGTATACGAGCAGTACTTC
CDR3 protein: CASSAGRAVYEQYF

V gene: TRBV18
CDR3 length: 15
D gene: -
J gene: TRBJ2-1
clone size: -
CDR3 DNA: TGTGCCAGCTCACCACCGGGTAGCGTTTACAATGAGCAGTTCTTC
CDR3 protein: CASSPPGSVYNEQFF

V gene: TRBV5-1
CDR3 length: 14
D gene: -
J gene: TRBJ2-2
clone size: -
CDR3 DNA: TGCGCCAGCAGCCTACAGGGACGTACCGGGGAGCTGTTTTTT
CDR3 protein: CASSLQGRTGELFF

V gene: TRBV27
CDR3 length: 15
D gene: TRBD1
J gene: TRBJ1-2
clone size: -
CDR3 DNA: TGTGCCAGCAGTTTAAAAGGGCAGGGGGCTTATGGCTACACCTTC
CDR3 protein: CASSLKGQGAYGYTF

V gene: TRBV5-6
CDR3 length: 13
D gene: -
J gene: TRBJ1-2
clone size: -
CDR3 DNA: TGTGCCAGCAGCTTGGGAATTATGTCGGGCTACACCTTC
CDR3 protein: CASSLGIMSGYTF

V gene: TRBV12-5
CDR3 length: 17
D gene: TRBD1
J gene: TRBJ2-2
clone size: -
CDR3 DNA: TGTGCTAGTGGTTTGGTCCGGACAGGGACGGACACCGGGGAGCTGTTTTTT
CDR3 protein: CASGLVRTGTDTGELFF

V gene: TRBV30
CDR3 length: 14
D gene: -
J gene: TRBJ1-5
clone size: -
CDR3 DNA: TGTGCCTGGAGTGCCGGGGTCCGCAATCAGCCCCAGCATTTT
CDR3 protein: CAWSAGVRNQPQHF

V gene: TRBV19
CDR3 length: 13
D gene: TRBD1
J gene: TRBJ2-7
clone size: large
CDR3 DNA: TGTGCCAGTAGTATCGGGACAGGGTACGAGCAGTACTTC
CDR3 protein: CASSIGTGYEQYF

V gene: TRBV19
CDR3 length: 17
D gene: -
J gene: TRBJ2-3
clone size: once
CDR3 DNA: TGTGCCAGTAGTACCCTCGGGGGGCGTACTACCACAGATACGCAGTATTTT
CDR3 protein: CASSTLGGRTTTDTQYF

V gene: TRBV28
CDR3 length: 13
D gene: TRBD2
J gene: TRBJ2-5
clone size: -
CDR3 DNA: TGTGCCAGCAGTTTTTGGGGGGGGGAGACCCAGTACTTC
CDR3 protein: CASSFWGGETQYF

V gene: TRBV5-1
CDR3 length: 12
D gene: -
J gene: TRBJ2-7
clone size: -
CDR3 DNA: TGCGCCAGCAGCTTGGATGGCTACGAGCAGTACTTC
CDR3 protein: CASSLDGYEQYF

V gene: TRBV7-9
CDR3 length: 11
D gene: -
J gene: TRBJ2-5
clone size: -
CDR3 DNA: TGTGCCAGCAGCTTTGGAGAGACCCAGTACTTC
CDR3 protein: CASSFGETQYF

V gene: TRBV5-1
CDR3 length: 13
D gene: -
J gene: TRBJ1-5
clone size: -
CDR3 DNA: TGCGCCAGCAGCTTGAGGGGAAGTCAGCCCCAGCATTTT
CDR3 protein: CASSLRGSQPQHF

V gene: TRBV9
CDR3 length: 15
D gene: -
J gene: TRBJ1-2
clone size: -
CDR3 DNA: TGTGCCAGCAGCGTAGGTTCAGGGATGGCCTATGGCTACACCTTC
CDR3 protein: CASSVGSGMAYGYTF

V gene: TRBV5-5
CDR3 length: 13
D gene: -
J gene: TRBJ2-1
clone size: -
CDR3 DNA: TGTGCCAGCAGCTTGGAGCGGGTGGATGAGCAGTTCTTC
CDR3 protein: CASSLERVDEQFF

V gene: TRBV28
CDR3 length: 13
D gene: -
J gene: TRBJ2-7
clone size: -
CDR3 DNA: TGTGCCAGCAGTCCCCGCTATTCCTACGAGCAGTACTTC
CDR3 protein: CASSPRYSYEQYF